The T cell receptor (beta chain) described here comes from a study of blood T cell repertoires in COVID-19 (dated by TCRdb to about 2020). About the investigation overall: Collaborator samples came from the United States, Italy and Spain and covered acute and convalescent phases of COVID-19. The sample metadata nearly always contained a de-identified subject ID, COVID-19 status, age in years and sex. Deeply sampled blood TCRbeta repertoires from subjects exposed to, actively infected with, or recovered from COVID-19 were included in the dataset. The repertoires were released in a freely available public database intended as a resource for research on the immune response to SARS-CoV-2. Samples were obtained from the ongoing ImmuneRACE study (first 160 participants) and from 1,254 subjects provided by 6 global collaborators. The material from the prospective study consisted of cDNA or gDNA derived from T cells, B-cell-depleted T cells, or PBMCs. Where available, HLA class I and class II types were taken from metadata supplied by the sample provider and were not determined by assay-based typing. Results the study describes overall, beyond this receptor: Clinical and demographic metadata were provided uncurated, with the amount varying by source and participant.

The collaborating institutions used their own protocols to collect whole blood in K2EDTA tubes. For TCRbeta analysis, collaborators shipped samples as frozen whole blood, isolated PBMCs, or DNA extracted from either of those sample types. Trimming takes 1 base off V and 9 bases off J; junction bases not matched to a gene: 12. Including the terminal cysteine and phenylalanine, the CDR3 comprises 17 residues. Only CDR3 DNA is held: 51 bases, read in frame from base 1. The germline V gene encodes CDR1 LNHDA and CDR2 SQIVND (reference sequence). In the case of this clone: Which antigen it targets is not known. No base quality values were provided; no much bigger clone lies one nucleotide off.

TCRbeta CDR3 regions were amplified from genomic DNA using the immunoSEQ Assay, a bias-controlled multiplex PCR. The original methods were these. The number of nucleated cells in each sample was estimated by amplification of reference gene primers within the assay. To quantify the absolute abundance of each unique TCRbeta CDR3 rearrangement, sequence reads were collapsed and filtered. Productive Simpson clonality was computed per sample as the square root of Simpson's diversity index over productive rearrangements. As stored in TCRdb, this immuneACCESS dataset retains in-frame rearrangements with V and J assigned. A fraction of the clones does not appear; measured against another copy, unresolved V genes explain less than half of the discrepancy, and the remainder lacks a known reason. V and J calls plus clone size are reproduced from that table; the DNA served to infer D and trimming. The sample has under 350,000 clones on record, roughly 86% of them singletons. The leading ten clones occupy about 1.2% of the sample.

Material for sequencing was peripheral blood. This clonotype originated in a man between 65 and 85 years old with acute or convalescent COVID-19. The chain was built from TRBV19 and TRBJ2-1; 10 middle bases align to TRBD2. The DNA sequence is as follows: TGTGCCAGTAGTATAGCCCCGTTGACTAGCGGGTTGGGTGAGCAGTTCTTC. Translated, this gives CASSIAPLTSGLGEQFF.